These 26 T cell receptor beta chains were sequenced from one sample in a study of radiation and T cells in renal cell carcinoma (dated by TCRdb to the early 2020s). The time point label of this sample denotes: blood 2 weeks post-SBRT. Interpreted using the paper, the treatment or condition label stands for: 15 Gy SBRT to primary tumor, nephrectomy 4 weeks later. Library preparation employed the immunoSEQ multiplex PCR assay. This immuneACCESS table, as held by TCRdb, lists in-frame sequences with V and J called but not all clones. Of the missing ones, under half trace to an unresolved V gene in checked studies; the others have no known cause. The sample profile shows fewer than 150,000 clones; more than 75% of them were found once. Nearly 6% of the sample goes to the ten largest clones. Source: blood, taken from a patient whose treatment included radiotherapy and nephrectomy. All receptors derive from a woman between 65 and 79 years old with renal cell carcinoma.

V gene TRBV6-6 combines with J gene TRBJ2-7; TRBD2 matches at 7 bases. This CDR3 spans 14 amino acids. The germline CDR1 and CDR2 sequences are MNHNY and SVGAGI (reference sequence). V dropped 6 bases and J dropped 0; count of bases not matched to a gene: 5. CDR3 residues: CASSARGNSYEQYF. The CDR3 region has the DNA TGTGCCAGCAGCGCGCGGGGGAACTCCTACGAGCAGTACTTC.

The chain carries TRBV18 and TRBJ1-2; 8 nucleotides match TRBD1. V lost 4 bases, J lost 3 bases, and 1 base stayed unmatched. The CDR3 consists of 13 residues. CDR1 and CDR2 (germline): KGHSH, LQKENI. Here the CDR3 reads CASSLTGDYGYTF. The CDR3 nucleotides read TGTGCCAGCTCACTGACAGGGGACTATGGCTACACCTTC.

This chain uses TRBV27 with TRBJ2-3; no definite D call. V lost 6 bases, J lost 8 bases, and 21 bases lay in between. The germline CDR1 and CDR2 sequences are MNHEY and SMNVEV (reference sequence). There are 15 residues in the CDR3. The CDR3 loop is CASSGTVASLGTQYF. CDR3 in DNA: TGTGCCAGCAGCGGCACGGTGGCGAGCCTGGGTACGCAGTATTTT.

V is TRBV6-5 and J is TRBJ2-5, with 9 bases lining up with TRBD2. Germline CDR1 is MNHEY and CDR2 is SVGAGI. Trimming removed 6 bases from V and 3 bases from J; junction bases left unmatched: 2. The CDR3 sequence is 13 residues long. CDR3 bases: TGTGCCAGCAGAAGACTAGCGGAAGAGACCCAGTACTTC. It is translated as CASRRLAEETQYF.

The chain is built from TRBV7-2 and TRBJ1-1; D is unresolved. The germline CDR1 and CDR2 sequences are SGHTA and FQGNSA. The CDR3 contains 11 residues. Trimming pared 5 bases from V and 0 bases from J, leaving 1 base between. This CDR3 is CASSVNTEAFF. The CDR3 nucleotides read TGTGCCAGCAGCGTGAACACTGAAGCTTTCTTT. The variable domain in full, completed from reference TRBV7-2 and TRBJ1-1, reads GAGVSQSPSNKVTEKGKDVELRCDPISGHTALYWYRQSLGQGLEFLIYFQGNSAPDKSGLPSDRFSAERTGGSVSTLTIQRTQQEDSAVYLCASSVNTEAFFGQGTRLTVV.

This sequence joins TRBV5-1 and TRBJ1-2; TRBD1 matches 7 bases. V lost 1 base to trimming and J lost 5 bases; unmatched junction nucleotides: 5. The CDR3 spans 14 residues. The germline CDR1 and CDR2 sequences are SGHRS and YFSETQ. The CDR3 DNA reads TGCGCCAGCAGCTTGAGACAGGGTAATTATGGCTACACCTTC. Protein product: CASSLRQGNYGYTF.

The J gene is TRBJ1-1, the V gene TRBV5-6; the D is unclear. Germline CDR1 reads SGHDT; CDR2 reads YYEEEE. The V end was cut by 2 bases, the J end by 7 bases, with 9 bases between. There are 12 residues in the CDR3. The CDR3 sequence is CASSLITDEAFF. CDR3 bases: TGTGCCAGCAGCTTAATCACAGATGAAGCTTTCTTT. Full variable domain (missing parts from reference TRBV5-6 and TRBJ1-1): DAGVTQSPTHLIKTRGQQVTLRCSPKSGHDTVSWYQQALGQGPQFIFQYYEEEERQRGNFPDRFSGHQFPNYSSELNVNALLLGDSALYLCASSLITDEAFFGQGTRLTVV.

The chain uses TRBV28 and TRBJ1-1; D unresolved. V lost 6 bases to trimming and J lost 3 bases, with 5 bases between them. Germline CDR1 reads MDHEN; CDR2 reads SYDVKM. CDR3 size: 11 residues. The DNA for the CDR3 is TGTGCCAGCAGCCTACACACTGAAGCTTTCTTT. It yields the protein CASSLHTEAFF. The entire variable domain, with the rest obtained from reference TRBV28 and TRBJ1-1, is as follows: DVKVTQSSRYLVKRTGEKVFLECVQDMDHENMFWYRQDPGLGLRLIYFSYDVKMKEKGDIPEGYSVSREKKERFSLILESASTNQTSMYLCASSLHTEAFFGQGTRLTVV.

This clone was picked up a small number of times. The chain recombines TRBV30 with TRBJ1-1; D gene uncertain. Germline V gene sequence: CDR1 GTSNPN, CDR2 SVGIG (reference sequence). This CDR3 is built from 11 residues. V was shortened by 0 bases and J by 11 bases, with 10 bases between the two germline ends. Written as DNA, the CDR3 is TGTGCCTGGAGTGTACGGATGGGGGCTTTCTTT. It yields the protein CAWSVRMGAFF.

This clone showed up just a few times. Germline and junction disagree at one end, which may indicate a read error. DNA of the CDR3: TGTGCCAGCAGTTTATTGGGGCGGGACACTTTCTTC. Translating gives CASSLLGRDTFF. The chain links TRBV28 to TRBJ2-7; the D call may be TRBD1 or TRBD2 (6 bases each). Germline V gene data show CDR1 as MDHEN and CDR2 as SYDVKM. This CDR3 region has 12 residues.

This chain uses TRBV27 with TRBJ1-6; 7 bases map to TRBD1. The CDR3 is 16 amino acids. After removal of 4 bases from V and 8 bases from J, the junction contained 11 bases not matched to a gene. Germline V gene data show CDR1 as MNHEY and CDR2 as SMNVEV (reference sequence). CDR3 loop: CASSSNRGAGYSPLHF. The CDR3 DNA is TGTGCCAGCAGTTCTAACAGGGGCGCAGGATATTCACCCCTCCACTTT.

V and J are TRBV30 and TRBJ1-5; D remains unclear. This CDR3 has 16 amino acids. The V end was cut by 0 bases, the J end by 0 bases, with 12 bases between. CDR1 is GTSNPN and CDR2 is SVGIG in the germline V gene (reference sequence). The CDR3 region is CAWSVGRSYSNQPQHF. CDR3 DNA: TGTGCCTGGAGTGTAGGGCGGTCTTATAGCAATCAGCCCCAGCATTTT.

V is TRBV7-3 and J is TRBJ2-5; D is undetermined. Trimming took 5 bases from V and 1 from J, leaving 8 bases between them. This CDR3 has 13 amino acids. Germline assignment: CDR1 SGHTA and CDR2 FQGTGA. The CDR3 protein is CASSRQTQETQYF. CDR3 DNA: TGTGCCAGCAGCCGGCAGACCCAAGAGACCCAGTACTTC.

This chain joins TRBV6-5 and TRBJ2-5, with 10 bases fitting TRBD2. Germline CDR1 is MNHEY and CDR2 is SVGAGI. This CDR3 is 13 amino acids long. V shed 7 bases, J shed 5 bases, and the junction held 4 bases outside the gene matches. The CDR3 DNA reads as TGTGCCAGCACTAGCGGGGGCGGGGAGACCCAGTACTTC. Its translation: CASTSGGGETQYF.

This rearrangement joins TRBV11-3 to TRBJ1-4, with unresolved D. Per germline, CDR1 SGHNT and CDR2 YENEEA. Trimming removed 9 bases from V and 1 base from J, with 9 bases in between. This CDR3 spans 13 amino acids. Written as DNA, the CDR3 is TGTGCCAGTAACCACGGAACTAATGAAAAACTGTTTTTT. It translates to CASNHGTNEKLFF.

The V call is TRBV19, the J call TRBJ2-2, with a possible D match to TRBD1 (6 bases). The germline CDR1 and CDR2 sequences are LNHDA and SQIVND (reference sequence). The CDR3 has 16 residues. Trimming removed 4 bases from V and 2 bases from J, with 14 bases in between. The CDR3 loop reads CASSTETGHNTGELFF. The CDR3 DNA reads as TGTGCCAGTAGTACAGAAACGGGACACAACACCGGGGAGCTGTTTTTT.

The chain's CDR3 is CASSAPRGSSSYEQYF. In nucleotides, the CDR3 is TGTGCCAGTAGTGCCCCCAGGGGAAGCAGCTCCTACGAGCAGTACTTC. The chain joins TRBV19 to TRBJ2-7, with D possibly matching TRBD1 (6 bases). The V end was cut by 5 bases, the J end by 0 bases, with 17 bases between. Germline V CDR1 and CDR2: LNHDA, SQIVND (reference sequence). This CDR3 is built from 16 residues.

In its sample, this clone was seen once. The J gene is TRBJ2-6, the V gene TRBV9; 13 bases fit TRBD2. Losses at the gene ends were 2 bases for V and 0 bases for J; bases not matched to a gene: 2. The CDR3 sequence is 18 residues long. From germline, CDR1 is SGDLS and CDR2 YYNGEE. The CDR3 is CASSVTSGGASGANVLTF. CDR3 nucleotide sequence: TGTGCCAGCAGCGTTACTAGCGGGGGGGCCTCTGGGGCCAACGTCCTGACTTTC.

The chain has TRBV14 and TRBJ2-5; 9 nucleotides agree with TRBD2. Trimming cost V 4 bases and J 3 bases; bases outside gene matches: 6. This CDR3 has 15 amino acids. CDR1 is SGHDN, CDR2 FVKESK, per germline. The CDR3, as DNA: TGTGCCAGCAGCCGTAGCGGGGGAAGGAAAGAGACCCAGTACTTC. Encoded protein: CASSRSGGRKETQYF.

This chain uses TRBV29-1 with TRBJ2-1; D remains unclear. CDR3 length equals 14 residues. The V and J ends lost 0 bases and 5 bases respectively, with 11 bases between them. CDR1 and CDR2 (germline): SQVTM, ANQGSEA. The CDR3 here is CSVEDRTVNNEQFF. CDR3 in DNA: TGCAGCGTTGAAGATAGGACGGTCAACAATGAGCAGTTCTTC.

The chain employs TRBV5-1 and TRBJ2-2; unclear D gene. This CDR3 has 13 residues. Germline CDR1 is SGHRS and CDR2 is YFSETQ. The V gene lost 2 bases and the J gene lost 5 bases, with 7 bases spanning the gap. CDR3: CASSFLGTGELFF. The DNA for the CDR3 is TGCGCCAGCAGCTTCCTCGGTACCGGGGAGCTGTTTTTT. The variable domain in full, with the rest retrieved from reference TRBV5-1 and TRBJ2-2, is KAGVTQTPRYLIKTRGQQVTLSCSPISGHRSVSWYQQTPGQGLQFLFEYFSETQRNKGNFPGRFSGRQFSNSRSEMNVSTLELGDSALYLCASSFLGTGELFFGEGSRLTVL.

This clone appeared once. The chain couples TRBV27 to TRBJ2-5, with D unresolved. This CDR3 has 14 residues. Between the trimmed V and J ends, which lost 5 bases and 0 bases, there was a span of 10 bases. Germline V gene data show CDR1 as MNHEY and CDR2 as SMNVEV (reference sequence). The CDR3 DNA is TGTGCCAGCAGTAGAGGCCGGAACCAAGAGACCCAGTACTTC. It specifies CASSRGRNQETQYF.

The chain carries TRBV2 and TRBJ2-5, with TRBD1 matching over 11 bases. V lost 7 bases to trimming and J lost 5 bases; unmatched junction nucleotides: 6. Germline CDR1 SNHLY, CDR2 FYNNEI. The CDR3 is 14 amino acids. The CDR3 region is CASIRTGGWETQYF. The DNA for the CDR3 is TGTGCCAGCATACGGACAGGGGGCTGGGAGACCCAGTACTTC.

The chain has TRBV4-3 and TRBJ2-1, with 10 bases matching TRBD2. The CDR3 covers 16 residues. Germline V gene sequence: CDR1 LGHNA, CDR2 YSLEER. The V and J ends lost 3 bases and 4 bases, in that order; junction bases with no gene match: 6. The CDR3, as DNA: TGCGCCAGCAGCCAGGCTCTAGCGGGGGCGTACAATGAGCAGTTCTTC. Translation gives CASSQALAGAYNEQFF.

The CDR3 nucleotides read TGTGCCAGTAGTATAGTGGCAGGGGCCACTGAAGCTTTCTTT. This gives the protein CASSIVAGATEAFF. The V call is TRBV19, the J call TRBJ1-1; D perhaps matches TRBD1 (6 bases). This CDR3 comprises 14 residues. Per the germline V gene, CDR1 is LNHDA and CDR2 is SQIVND (reference sequence). Trimming removed 1 base from V and 4 bases from J, with 10 bases in between.

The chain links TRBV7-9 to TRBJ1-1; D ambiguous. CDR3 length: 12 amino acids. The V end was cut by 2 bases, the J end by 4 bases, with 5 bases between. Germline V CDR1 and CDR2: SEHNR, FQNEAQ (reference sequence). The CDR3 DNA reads TGTGCCAGCAGCTTACGGACCACTGAAGCTTTCTTT. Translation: CASSLRTTEAFF.